Below are 13 T cell receptor beta chains sequenced from a single sample in a study of monozygotic twins with inflammatory bowel disease. One entry per CDR3 protein, without DNA, is what TCRdb gives after re-calling the 5' RACE reads. Here the sample table reports about 450,000 distinct CDR3 sequences. What was sequenced was blood. The receptors shown here come from a human donor with ulcerative colitis or Crohn's disease, or a healthy co-twin of an affected twin (not recorded which).

The rearrangement uses TRBV9 and TRBJ2-3; the TRBD2 assignment by TCRdb is unverifiable without DNA. The CDR3 runs 15 residues. Germline V gene sequence: CDR1 SGDLS, CDR2 YYNGEE. Here the CDR3 reads CASSPGLAGDSTQYF.

J is TRBJ1-5 and V is TRBV20-1. The CDR3 is made up of 12 amino acids. Germline CDR1 DFQATT, CDR2 SNEGSKA (reference sequence). The chain's CDR3 is CSARAGNQPQHF.

The genes are TRBV27 and TRBJ1-1; TCRdb gives TRBD1 as the D gene, but with no DNA this cannot be confirmed. The germline V gene has CDR1 MNHEY and CDR2 SMNVEV (reference sequence). CDR3 size: 14 residues. The CDR3 sequence: CASSFGRGQTEAFF.

The chain recombines TRBV3-1 with TRBJ1-4. The CDR3 consists of 14 residues. In germline, CDR1 is LGHDT, CDR2 YNNKEL (reference sequence). CDR3 loop: CASSPTLGEEKLFF.

This chain uses TRBV15 with TRBJ2-1; TCRdb's D call of TRBD2 is untestable without DNA. Germline assignment: CDR1 LNHNV and CDR2 YYDKDF (reference sequence). This CDR3 contains 15 residues. This CDR3 is CATSRDQPAGSEQFF.

The chain joins TRBV12-3 or TRBV12-4 to TRBJ1-1; absent DNA, TCRdb's TRBD1 call cannot be checked. The CDR3 runs to 15 residues. The CDR3 spells CASSLYGTLGTEAFF.

V is TRBV29-1 and J is TRBJ2-7; absent DNA, TCRdb's TRBD1 call cannot be checked. CDR3 length: 15 amino acids. Germline CDR1 reads SQVTM; CDR2 reads ANQGSEA. The CDR3 sequence: CSVFESGTPRDEQYF.

V gene TRBV11-2 combines with J gene TRBJ2-2; TCRdb designates TRBD1, a call that cannot be tested without DNA. Germline-derived CDR1 and CDR2 are SGHAT and FQNNGV. This CDR3 comprises 16 residues. The CDR3 reads CASSLWTGVTSGELFF.

The genes are TRBV7-9 and TRBJ1-1. Germline assignment: CDR1 SEHNR and CDR2 FQNEAQ (reference sequence). The CDR3 consists of 13 residues. The CDR3 loop reads CASSGRQNTEAFF.

The chain uses TRBV4-2 and TRBJ1-1. The germline V gene encodes CDR1 LGHNA and CDR2 YNFKEQ. This CDR3 is built from 14 residues. This chain's CDR3 is CASRLLRADTEAFF.

The chain employs TRBV5-1 and TRBJ1-6. There are 16 residues in the CDR3. Germline CDR1 and CDR2: SGHRS and YFSETQ. The CDR3 is CASSSRDLSSNSPLHF.

The chain employs TRBV5-1 and TRBJ2-3; TCRdb's D call, TRBD1, is unchecked because there is no DNA. Germline CDR1 and CDR2: SGHRS and YFSETQ. The CDR3 extends over 17 amino acids. Here the CDR3 reads CASSFSAGPTGADTQYF.

CDR3 in amino acids: CSALPGLGFSGANVLTF. This chain links TRBV20-1 with TRBJ2-6; the D gene TCRdb calls, TRBD2, cannot be checked with no DNA. Germline lookup yields CDR1 DFQATT and CDR2 SNEGSKA (reference sequence). The CDR3 totals 17 residues.